These T cell receptor beta chains were read from a single sample in a study of T cell changes during pregnancy in multiple sclerosis. Assay: immunoSEQ multiplex PCR; the TCRdb copy retains only in-frame clones and omits some. The profile shows approximately 46,000 clones, 75% to 90% of them singletons. The material sequenced was CD8+ T cells from peripheral blood mononuclear cells, taken in the second trimester of pregnancy. These receptors came from a female donor with multiple sclerosis, enrolled in a pregnancy study. Both conserved end residues are part of each CDR3. The D gene is left open where the match is weak. Some rows have no size entry. The others give once, few or many, or a class for an expanded clone.

J: TRBJ2-7; V: TRBV5-8; size: NA; D: NA; DNA: TGTGCCAGCAGCACAGGGTGGGAGCAGTACTTC; CDR3: CASSTGWEQYF
J: TRBJ2-3; V: TRBV13; size: NA; D: NA; DNA: TGTGCCAGCATCCCCCCCTTAGGCGGGTCGGGCACAGATACGCAGTATTTT; CDR3: CASIPPLGGSGTDTQYF
J: TRBJ1-1; V: TRBV27; size: once; D: TRBD1; DNA: TGTGCCAGCAGACCCGGGACAGGCCTTTTTGAAGCTTTCTTT; CDR3: CASRPGTGLFEAFF
J: TRBJ1-2; V: TRBV5-6; size: NA; D: NA; DNA: TGTGCCAGCAGCTTGATTGTACTAGCAGCAAAAGGCTACACCTTC; CDR3: CASSLIVLAAKGYTF
J: TRBJ1-1; V: TRBV6-1; size: once; D: NA; DNA: TGTGCCAGCAGGGAAGGATGGGGCAACACTGAAGCTTTCTTT; CDR3: CASREGWGNTEAFF
J: TRBJ1-1; V: TRBV29-1; size: NA; D: NA; DNA: TGCAGCGTTGACGGCAGGTCGAACACTGAAGCTTTCTTT; CDR3: CSVDGRSNTEAFF
J: TRBJ2-1; V: TRBV9; size: NA; D: TRBD1; DNA: TGTGCCAGCAGCGCCGGGACAGGTATTGTTGATGAGCAGTTCTTC; CDR3: CASSAGTGIVDEQFF
J: TRBJ1-1; V: TRBV9; size: NA; D: NA; DNA: TGTGCCAGCAGCGTAGGAGGCGCCACTGAAGCTTTCTTT; CDR3: CASSVGGATEAFF
J: TRBJ2-1; V: TRBV16; size: NA; D: TRBD1; DNA: TGTGCCAGCAGCCAATCTGGGACAGCCTACAATGAGCAGTTCTTC; CDR3: CASSQSGTAYNEQFF
J: TRBJ1-1; V: TRBV7-6; size: NA; D: NA; DNA: TGTGCCAGCAGCACCGGGAGGGGTTCTGAAGCTTTCTTT; CDR3: CASSTGRGSEAFF
J: TRBJ2-2; V: TRBV19; size: once; D: TRBD1; DNA: TGTGCCAGTAGTCAGCCGGGACAGGGTGATCGATGGGGCACCGGGGAGCTGTTTTTT; CDR3: CASSQPGQGDRWGTGELFF
J: TRBJ2-5; V: TRBV4-2; size: once; D: NA; DNA: TGTGCCAGCAGCGGGGGGAGACAAGAGACCCAGTACTTC; CDR3: CASSGGRQETQYF
J: TRBJ1-1; V: TRBV5-4; size: NA; D: NA; DNA: TGTGCCAGCAGCTTGGTAGCGGGGACTGAAGCTTTCTTT; CDR3: CASSLVAGTEAFF
J: TRBJ2-1; V: TRBV27; size: NA; D: TRBD2; DNA: TGTGCCAGCAGTTTTGCCGGGGGGGGTTACAATGAGCAGTTCTTC; CDR3: CASSFAGGGYNEQFF
J: TRBJ2-4; V: TRBV6-5; size: NA; D: TRBD1; DNA: TGTGCCAGCAGAGGGACAGGGGTAGCCAAAAACATTCAGTACTTC; CDR3: CASRGTGVAKNIQYF
J: TRBJ1-2; V: TRBV20-1; size: NA; D: NA; DNA: TGCAGTGCTAGAATCGGGTTTGGCTACACCTTC; CDR3: CSARIGFGYTF
J: TRBJ1-1; V: TRBV14; size: NA; D: TRBD1; DNA: TGTGCCAGCAGCCCCCGGGACAGGACTATGAACACTGAAGCTTTCTTT; CDR3: CASSPRDRTMNTEAFF
J: TRBJ2-7; V: TRBV19; size: NA; D: NA; DNA: TGTGCCAGTAGTATGGGCAGATCCTACGAGCAGTACTTC; CDR3: CASSMGRSYEQYF
J: TRBJ1-1; V: TRBV6-1; size: NA; D: NA; DNA: TGTGCCAGCAGTCCGGTGAACACTGAAGCTTTCTTT; CDR3: CASSPVNTEAFF
J: TRBJ2-1; V: TRBV6-6; size: NA; D: NA; DNA: TGTGCCAGCGAGAGCTCCTACAATGAGCAGTTCTTC; CDR3: CASESSYNEQFF
J: TRBJ2-7; V: TRBV13; size: NA; D: NA; DNA: TGTGCCAGCAGCCCCCCCAATAGCGAGACCTACGAGCAGTACTTC; CDR3: CASSPPNSETYEQYF
J: TRBJ1-5; V: TRBV30; size: few; D: TRBD1; DNA: TGTGCCTGGAGTGAAGGACAGGGCCATCAGCCCCAGCATTTT; CDR3: CAWSEGQGHQPQHF